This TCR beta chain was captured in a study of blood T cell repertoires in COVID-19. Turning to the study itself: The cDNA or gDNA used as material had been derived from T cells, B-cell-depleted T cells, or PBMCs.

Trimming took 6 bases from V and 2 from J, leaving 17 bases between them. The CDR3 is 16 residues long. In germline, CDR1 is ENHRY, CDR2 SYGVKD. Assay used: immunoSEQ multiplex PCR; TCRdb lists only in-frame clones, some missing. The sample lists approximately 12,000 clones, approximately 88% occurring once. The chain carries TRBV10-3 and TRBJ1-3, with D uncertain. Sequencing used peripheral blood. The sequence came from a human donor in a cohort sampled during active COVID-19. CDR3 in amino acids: CAIRFMGGGTGNTIYF. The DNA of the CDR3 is TGTGCCATCAGATTCATGGGAGGAGGGACTGGAAACACCATATATTTT.